The 30 T cell receptor beta chains listed next were all sequenced from one sample in a study of T cell repertoires in cytomegalovirus infection. TCRdb ran MiXCR on the reads and lists one entry per CDR3 protein. The sample shows approximately 260,000 distinct CDR3 sequences, over 15% of them seen only once. Specimen: CD8+ T cells from PBMCs. Receptors were obtained from a human donor in good health (CMV status not recorded). Some clones in this sample may be carry-over from other donors' samples.

The chain's CDR3 is CASSPWTGIHQPQHF. For the CDR3, the DNA is TGCGCCAGCAGTCCGTGGACAGGGATTCATCAGCCCCAGCATTTT. The chain recombines TRBV23-1 with TRBJ1-5; TRBD1 matches 8 bases. TRBV23-1 is an open reading frame, and its role is uncertain. J lost 5 bases, V lost 4 bases, and 7 bases had no gene match. The CDR3 totals 15 residues.

The chain carries TRBV6-5 and TRBJ1-2, with TRBD1 as a possible D gene (5 bases). CDR1 is MNHEY, CDR2 SVGAGI, per germline. Trimming left V 0 bases short and J 0 bases short, with 14 bases between. The CDR3 has 17 amino acids. The CDR3 nucleotides read TGTGCCAGCAGTTACTCGGGGCCCCGATACCCTAACTATGGCTACACCTTC. It is translated as CASSYSGPRYPNYGYTF.

This clonotype was detected many times. J is TRBJ2-7 and V is TRBV7-9; 7 positions agree with TRBD1. The CDR3 is made up of 14 amino acids. Germline CDR1 SEHNR, CDR2 FQNEAQ (reference sequence). Germline trimming cut 4 bases from V and 5 bases from J; bases unmatched to any gene: 8. CDR3 bases: TGTGCCAGCAGCTCCGACAGGGCTCTTGACGAGCAGTACTTC. Translated, it gives CASSSDRALDEQYF.

This clonotype was counted only a few times. The rearrangement joins TRBV27 to TRBJ1-1; 7 nucleotides match TRBD1. CDR1 and CDR2 from the germline V gene are MNHEY and SMNVEV (reference sequence). J lost 6 bases, V lost 5 bases, and 12 bases had no gene match. This CDR3 spans 15 amino acids. The DNA for the CDR3 is TGTGCCAGCAGTCCGACGACAGGGAGAGGCGCTGAAGCTTTCTTT. Protein sequence: CASSPTTGRGAEAFF.

This clonotype came up many times. This chain links TRBV7-2 with TRBJ2-7; D is possibly TRBD2 (5 bases). The CDR3 runs to 14 residues. CDR1 and CDR2 (germline): SGHTA, FQGNSA. The V end was cut by 4 bases, the J end by 0 bases, with 10 bases between. In DNA form, the CDR3 reads TGTGCCAGCAGCTCCCGGACTGACTCCTACGAGCAGTACTTC. This translates into CASSSRTDSYEQYF.

The sample holds a few counts of this clonotype. The chain links TRBV20-1 to TRBJ2-5; 7 bases line up with TRBD1. The CDR3 contains 12 residues. Germline CDR1 is DFQATT and CDR2 is SNEGSKA (reference sequence). With V trimmed by 5 bases and J by 2 bases, 2 bases remained unmatched. Here the CDR3 DNA reads TGCAGTGCTGGGACAGTACAAGAGACCCAGTACTTC. Protein product: CSAGTVQETQYF.

The rearrangement joins TRBV29-1 to TRBJ2-7; TRBD1 agrees at 7 bases. J lost 2 bases, V lost 1 base, and 5 bases had no gene match. Germline CDR1 reads SQVTM; CDR2 reads ANQGSEA. This CDR3 spans 14 amino acids. The CDR3 reads CSVEARQGAYEQYF. Here the CDR3 DNA reads TGCAGCGTTGAAGCGAGGCAGGGGGCCTACGAGCAGTACTTC.

This chain links TRBV12-3 or TRBV12-4 with TRBJ1-5, with unresolved D. V lost 6 bases and J lost 4, with 10 bases in between. The CDR3 is made up of 13 amino acids. As DNA, the CDR3 is TGTGCCAGCAGCCTATCGGTGAATCAGCCCCAGCATTTT. It codes for CASSLSVNQPQHF.

This clonotype has only a few counts. V and J are TRBV7-9 and TRBJ2-7; 10 bases fit TRBD1. Germline trimming cut 1 base from V and 3 bases from J; bases unmatched to any gene: 6. Germline-derived CDR1 and CDR2 are SEHNR and FQNEAQ (reference sequence). The CDR3 loop spans 16 amino acids. The CDR3 DNA is TGTGCCAGCAGCTTAGGGGGACAGGGGAGATACTACGAGCAGTACTTC. It is translated as CASSLGGQGRYYEQYF.

CDR3 in amino acids: CASSSHRGGYGYTF. For the CDR3, the DNA is TGTGCCAGCAGTTCACACAGGGGAGGCTATGGCTACACCTTC. The chain carries TRBV27 and TRBJ1-2; 7 bases align to TRBD1. Germline assignment: CDR1 MNHEY and CDR2 SMNVEV (reference sequence). This CDR3 comprises 14 residues. Trimming cost V 4 bases and J 4 bases; bases outside gene matches: 6.

The V gene is TRBV7-2, the J gene TRBJ2-1, with 7 bases lining up with TRBD2. The ends lost 1 base at V and 7 bases at J; junction bases unmatched: 4. CDR3 size: 14 residues. CDR1 and CDR2 (germline): SGHTA, FQGNSA. DNA of the CDR3: TGTGCCAGCAGCTTAGGGGGGGGGAATAATGAGCAGTTCTTC. Translated, it gives CASSLGGGNNEQFF.

In its sample, this clonotype was seen a few times. The chain joins TRBV20-1 to TRBJ2-3; 9 nucleotides agree with TRBD2. Germline V CDR1 and CDR2: DFQATT, SNEGSKA (reference sequence). The CDR3 loop spans 15 amino acids. V shed 1 base, J shed 3 bases, and the junction held 5 bases outside the gene matches. The CDR3 is CSARGPGLATDTQYF. The CDR3 DNA is TGCAGTGCTAGAGGTCCGGGACTAGCTACAGATACGCAGTATTTT.

The chain links TRBV20-1 to TRBJ2-7; no clear D. Trimming took off 0 bases at V and 2 bases at J, with 8 bases between the two ends. Germline-derived CDR1 and CDR2 are DFQATT and SNEGSKA (reference sequence). This CDR3 is 13 amino acids long. CDR3 nucleotide sequence: TGCAGTGCTAGAGATTCCGAAACCTACGAGCAGTACTTC. The encoded protein is CSARDSETYEQYF.

This clonotype was picked up a small number of times. The chain combines TRBV4-1 with TRBJ1-2; TRBD1 aligns across 8 bases. Trimming cost V 4 bases and J 8 bases; bases outside gene matches: 9. The CDR3 loop spans 14 amino acids. The germline CDR1 and CDR2 sequences are MGHRA and YSYEKL. For the CDR3, the DNA is TGCGCCAGCAGCCCTGCCGGGACAGGAGAAGGCTACACCTTC. It codes for CASSPAGTGEGYTF.

The sample holds many counts of this clonotype. This chain connects TRBV7-9 to TRBJ2-7; D gene unclear. V was trimmed by 4 bases and J by 6 bases, leaving 10 bases between them. CDR1 and CDR2 from the germline V gene are SEHNR and FQNEAQ (reference sequence). This CDR3 comprises 12 residues. This CDR3 reads CASSWGRAEQYF. The DNA of the CDR3 is TGTGCCAGCAGCTGGGGAAGGGCCGAGCAGTACTTC.

This clonotype was detected a few times. CDR3 residues: CASSGGDTQYF. The CDR3 DNA is TGTGCCAGCAGTGGGGGGGATACGCAGTATTTT. The chain has TRBV28 and TRBJ2-3; D is possibly TRBD2 (6 bases). Germline V CDR1 and CDR2: MDHEN, SYDVKM. This CDR3 spans 11 amino acids. V lost 5 bases and J lost 6, with 6 bases in between.

This clonotype was found many times. This chain connects TRBV28 to TRBJ1-2; TRBD1 agrees at 7 bases. Germline assignment: CDR1 MDHEN and CDR2 SYDVKM. V gave up 6 bases and J gave up 8 bases; unmatched junction bases: 27. The CDR3 length is 19 residues. Written as DNA, the CDR3 is TGTGCCAGCAGCAACCCACAGGGGATGACCTATAGGATCGGGCCGGGCTACACCTTC. Residues: CASSNPQGMTYRIGPGYTF.

The chain has TRBV6-2 or TRBV6-3 and TRBJ2-7; D is undetermined. The CDR3 consists of 16 residues. CDR1 is MNHEY, CDR2 SVGEGT, per germline. V was pared by 2 bases and J by 0 bases, with 14 bases between. The CDR3 region is CASSYLLRQDSYEQYF. CDR3 in DNA: TGTGCCAGCAGTTACCTCCTGAGGCAGGACTCCTACGAGCAGTACTTC.

The V and J genes are TRBV28 and TRBJ2-5, with D perhaps matching TRBD1 (5 bases). V lost 8 bases, J lost 2 bases, and 18 bases lay in between. Germline V gene data show CDR1 as MDHEN and CDR2 as SYDVKM. The CDR3 runs 15 residues. The CDR3 loop reads CASDSAWVSQETQYF. The DNA for the CDR3 is TGTGCCAGCGACAGTGCCTGGGTGTCACAAGAGACCCAGTACTTC.

The genes are TRBV6-5 and TRBJ2-2; 8 nucleotides line up with TRBD1. With 1 base clipped from V and 3 bases from J, the junction kept 13 bases outside the gene matches. There are 19 residues in the CDR3. CDR1 and CDR2 from the germline V gene are MNHEY and SVGAGI. CDR3 protein: CASSYYDVRGLEDTGELFF. The DNA of the CDR3 is TGTGCCAGCAGTTACTACGACGTCAGGGGGCTCGAAGACACCGGGGAGCTGTTTTTT.

In this sample, this clonotype turned up a few times. The rearrangement uses TRBV20-1 and TRBJ2-4; D gene unclear. There are 16 residues in the CDR3. Deletions cut 0 bases from V and 0 bases from J, with 12 bases between. Germline CDR1 reads DFQATT; CDR2 reads SNEGSKA (reference sequence). This CDR3 is CSARDHNSEAKNIQYF. CDR3 bases: TGCAGTGCTAGAGATCATAACAGTGAAGCCAAAAACATTCAGTACTTC.

This clonotype was found many times. The chain links TRBV7-6 to TRBJ1-6, with D uncertain. This CDR3 is built from 17 residues. Germline-derived CDR1 and CDR2 are SGHVS and FNYEAQ. The V gene lost 0 bases and the J gene lost 0 bases, with 9 bases spanning the gap. In DNA, the CDR3 is TGTGCCAGCAGCTTAGCGTCGCGAAGCTCCTATAATTCACCCCTCCACTTT. It specifies CASSLASRSSYNSPLHF.

This clonotype appeared a few times. V and J are TRBV19 and TRBJ1-1; D is unclear. Germline CDR1 reads LNHDA; CDR2 reads SQIVND (reference sequence). The CDR3 length is 14 residues. Between the trimmed V and J ends, which lost 6 bases and 1 base, there was a span of 12 bases. The CDR3: CASSIRAGNTEAFF. CDR3 nucleotides: TGTGCCAGTAGCATCCGGGCGGGGAACACTGAAGCTTTCTTT. The variable domain in full, with the rest retrieved from reference TRBV19 and TRBJ1-1, is DGGITQSPKYLFRKEGQNVTLSCEQNLNHDAMYWYRQDPGQGLRLIYYSQIVNDFQKGDIAEGYSVSREKKESFPLTVTSAQKNPTAFYLCASSIRAGNTEAFFGQGTRLTVV.

This clonotype was counted many times. This chain links TRBV7-2 with TRBJ2-3, with TRBD2 matching 12 bases. Looked up from germline, CDR1 is SGHTA and CDR2 is FQGNSA. This CDR3 has 19 amino acids. The J segment lost 0 bases and the V segment lost 3 bases, leaving 10 bases of the junction unmatched. CDR3 residues: CASSFLAGGAIRSTDTQYF. CDR3 DNA: TGTGCCAGCAGCTTCCTAGCGGGGGGGGCAATCCGGAGCACAGATACGCAGTATTTT.

V gene TRBV6-2 or TRBV6-3 combines with J gene TRBJ2-5; D might be TRBD1 (6 bases). This CDR3 spans 14 amino acids. Between the trimmed V and J ends, which lost 3 bases and 2 bases, there was a span of 10 bases. Germline V lookup: CDR1 MNHEY, CDR2 SVGEGT. The CDR3 bases are TGTGCCAGCAGTTATTGGGGGCCGCAAGAGACCCAGTACTTC. Residues: CASSYWGPQETQYF.

This clonotype has more than one count but fewer than ten. The chain is built from TRBV6-1 and TRBJ2-1, with 7 positions matching TRBD2. The CDR3 loop spans 15 amino acids. Unmatched junction bases numbered 11, after V lost 7 bases and J lost 5 bases. CDR1 is MNHNS and CDR2 is SASEGT in the germline V gene. CDR3 nucleotide sequence: TGTGCCAGCATTGTACTAGCGATCTCGAACAATGAGCAGTTCTTC. This sequence encodes CASIVLAISNNEQFF.

The table lists this clonotype with a few counts. The gene calls are TRBV7-2 and TRBJ2-3; D gene uncertain. V lost 5 bases and J 4 bases, leaving 10 bases between the germline ends. This CDR3 has 13 amino acids. Germline-derived CDR1 and CDR2 are SGHTA and FQGNSA. CDR3 amino acids: CASSPGGADTQYF. The CDR3 bases are TGTGCCAGCAGCCCCGGTGGGGCAGATACGCAGTATTTT.

This clonotype occurred many times. The chain uses TRBV6-5 and TRBJ2-2; D gene unclear. The CDR3 sequence is 15 residues long. The germline V gene encodes CDR1 MNHEY and CDR2 SVGAGI. Trimming took 0 bases from V and 6 from J, leaving 11 bases between them. The CDR3 region has the DNA TGTGCCAGCAGTTACTCTACGGGTCCGGCCGGGGAGCTGTTTTTT. Its protein is CASSYSTGPAGELFF.

This clonotype was seen at least ten times. The genes are TRBV7-8 and TRBJ2-7, with 12 bases fitting TRBD2. This CDR3 region has 16 residues. V dropped 5 bases and J dropped 2; count of bases not matched to a gene: 7. CDR1 and CDR2 from the germline V gene are SGHVS and FQNEAQ. The chain's CDR3 is CASSPRLAGEPYEQYF. The CDR3, as DNA: TGTGCCAGCAGCCCACGACTAGCGGGGGAACCCTACGAGCAGTACTTC.

As to this clonotype: One base away lies a much larger clone, so this may be a sequencing read error. This CDR3 is missing its conserved last phenylalanine or tryptophan, likely due to a read error. CDR3 residues: CASSLRGGGSYNSPLHL. CDR3 in DNA: TGTGCCAGCAGTTTAAGGGGGGGCGGCTCCTATAATTCACCCCTCCACTTA. The chain joins TRBV12-3 or TRBV12-4 to TRBJ1-6; D may be TRBD1 (6 bases). The CDR3 is 17 amino acids. The V and J ends lost 2 bases and 0 bases respectively, with 11 bases between them.